Shown below are 26 T cell receptor beta chains from a single sample sequenced in a study of OX40 agonist ivuxolimab in advanced cancers. Data came from immunoSEQ multiplex PCR; TCRdb stores just in-frame clones and leaves some out. The sample carries approximately 25,000 clones, roughly 77% recorded once. The sample was CD4+ or CD8+ T cells sorted from blood, taken in a trial of the OX40 agonist ivuxolimab. The receptors were sampled from an adult with an advanced solid tumor such as melanoma, head and neck, liver or kidney cancer.

The gene calls are TRBV7-2 and TRBJ1-1; maybe TRBD1 (5 bases). The CDR3 extends over 13 amino acids. Between the trimmed V and J ends, which lost 1 base and 11 bases, there was a span of 14 bases. Germline CDR1 is SGHTA and CDR2 is FQGNSA. In nucleotides, the CDR3 is TGTGCCAGCAGCTTAGGACCCCAGGAGGGGGCTTTCTTT. Translating it yields CASSLGPQEGAFF.

The V and J genes are TRBV6-5 and TRBJ1-2; D not resolved. The germline gives CDR1 MNHEY, CDR2 SVGAGI. Trimming took 6 bases from V and 9 from J, leaving 17 bases between them. CDR3 length equals 13 residues. In nucleotides, the CDR3 is TGTGCCAGCAGATCTACAGAGCGCGGCCGCTACACCTTC. Its translation is CASRSTERGRYTF.

A word on this clone: An end of the junction does not agree with germline; a read error may underlie this. The sample carries other DNA sequences with the same CDR3. The chain couples TRBV6-5 to TRBJ2-1; 7 bases match TRBD2. The CDR3 consists of 13 residues. Germline CDR1 is MNHEY and CDR2 is SVGAGI. The DNA of the CDR3 is TGCGCCAGCAGTTTAGGGGAGGGCAATGAGCAGTTCTTC. Translating it yields CASSLGEGNEQFF.

This chain uses TRBV5-5 with TRBJ1-6; the D is unclear. V was clipped by 7 bases and J by 3 bases, with 8 bases between them. The CDR3 runs 13 residues. Germline CDR1 SGHKS, CDR2 YYEKEE (reference sequence). The CDR3 region is CASDGDYNSPLHF. CDR3 nucleotides: TGTGCCAGCGACGGTGACTATAATTCACCCCTCCACTTT.

Note on this clone: The identical CDR3 is also encoded by other nucleotide sequences in the sample. The genes are TRBV5-1 and TRBJ2-5; no clear D gene. The ends were cut back, 0 bases at V and 5 bases at J, with 8 bases in the middle. Germline lookup yields CDR1 SGHRS and CDR2 YFSETQ. CDR3 length: 13 amino acids. Here the CDR3 DNA reads TGCGCCAGCAGCTTGGAGGTATACGAGACCCAGTACTTC. It yields the protein CASSLEVYETQYF.

The CDR3: CASSPAMPYTF. The CDR3 nucleotides read TGTGCCAGCTCTCCGGCTATGCCTTACACCTTC. The J gene is TRBJ1-2, the V gene TRBV18, with D unclear. CDR3 length: 11 amino acids. Trimming pared 6 bases from V and 11 bases from J, leaving 13 bases between. The V gene's germline CDR1 is KGHSH and CDR2 LQKENI.

V and J are TRBV29-1 and TRBJ1-1; D is unclear. This CDR3 comprises 13 residues. CDR1 and CDR2 from the germline V gene are SQVTM and ANQGSEA. The V and J ends lost 4 bases and 1 base respectively, with 10 bases between them. CDR3 amino acids: CSVAFLGNTEAFF. CDR3 bases: TGCAGCGTTGCTTTTCTGGGGAACACTGAAGCTTTCTTT.

The genes are TRBV12-1 and TRBJ2-1. TRBV12-1 is reported as a pseudogene. The CDR3 is 9 amino acids. CDR3 loop: CASSNEQFF. The CDR3 coding sequence is TGTGCCAGCAGTAATGAGCAGTTCTTC.

This clone was observed a handful of times. The gene calls are TRBV7-3 and TRBJ2-7, with TRBD2 matching over 10 bases. Trimming took 3 bases from V and 4 from J; bases not matched to a gene: 9. CDR1 SGHTA and CDR2 FQGTGA come from the germline V gene. This CDR3 spans 16 amino acids. The CDR3 sequence is CASSFPGLAAMYEQYF. CDR3 DNA: TGTGCCAGCAGCTTCCCCGGACTAGCGGCAATGTACGAGCAGTACTTC.

The CDR3 region is CASSRTGTGTDTQYF. The CDR3 bases are TGTGCCAGCTCCCGGACAGGGACGGGCACAGATACGCAGTATTTT. The J gene is TRBJ2-3, the V gene TRBV19; TRBD1 matches 8 bases. Germline lookup yields CDR1 LNHDA and CDR2 SQIVND (reference sequence). V lost 9 bases to trimming and J lost 1 base; unmatched junction nucleotides: 9. The CDR3 consists of 15 residues.

The CDR3 sequence: CASTLGSFGGTQYF. The CDR3 DNA reads as TGTGCCAGCACCCTAGGGTCCTTTGGGGGAACCCAGTACTTC. The chain recombines TRBV6-5 with TRBJ2-5; D is possibly TRBD1 or TRBD2 (5 bases each). CDR1 and CDR2 (germline): MNHEY, SVGAGI. This CDR3 contains 14 residues. Trimming pared 7 bases from V and 8 bases from J, leaving 20 bases between.

This chain joins TRBV20-1 and TRBJ2-3; no clear D. V lost 6 bases, J lost 2 bases, and 6 bases lay in between. Germline V lookup: CDR1 DFQATT, CDR2 SNEGSKA (reference sequence). CDR3 length equals 11 residues. The CDR3 DNA follows: TGCAGTGCCCTCCTCACAGATACGCAGTATTTT. Translated: CSALLTDTQYF.

This chain uses TRBV27 with TRBJ2-7; 8 nucleotides line up with TRBD1. The V and J ends lost 0 bases and 2 bases, in that order; junction bases with no gene match: 6. In germline, CDR1 is MNHEY, CDR2 SMNVEV (reference sequence). The CDR3 covers 16 residues. The CDR3 sequence is CASSLSPGTGTYEQYF. DNA for the CDR3: TGTGCCAGCAGTTTATCCCCCGGGACAGGAACCTACGAGCAGTACTTC.

V usage is TRBV5-1 and J usage is TRBJ2-2, with no clear D. The CDR3 has 14 residues. The germline V and J ends were trimmed by 4 bases and 4 bases, with 11 bases remaining between them. CDR1 is SGHRS and CDR2 is YFSETQ in the germline V gene. CDR3 sequence: CASSIQPVTGELFF. For the CDR3, the DNA is TGCGCCAGCAGCATACAGCCTGTCACCGGGGAGCTGTTTTTT. The entire variable domain, with the rest obtained from reference TRBV5-1 and TRBJ2-2, is as follows: KAGVTQTPRYLIKTRGQQVTLSCSPISGHRSVSWYQQTPGQGLQFLFEYFSETQRNKGNFPGRFSGRQFSNSRSEMNVSTLELGDSALYLCASSIQPVTGELFFGEGSRLTVL.

This chain connects TRBV5-1 to TRBJ2-1; unclear D gene. Trimming shortened V by 2 bases and J by 9 bases, and 12 bases separated the two germline ends. Germline V gene lookup returns CDR1 SGHRS and CDR2 YFSETQ. CDR3 length: 13 residues. Here the CDR3 DNA reads TGCGCCAGCAGCTTAGAGAGCTGGAGTGAGCAGTTCTTC. Amino acids: CASSLESWSEQFF.

This clone was picked up a small number of times. Additional DNA sequences in this sample encode the identical CDR3. V usage is TRBV11-3 and J usage is TRBJ1-3, with 10 bases that match TRBD1. There are 15 residues in the CDR3. Germline V gene data show CDR1 as SGHNT and CDR2 as YENEEA. The V gene end was trimmed by 5 bases and the J gene end by 4 bases; junction bases not matched to a gene: 5. The CDR3 DNA sequence: TGTGCCAGCAGCCCGGGACAGGGGCCCGGAAACACCATATATTTT. Translation: CASSPGQGPGNTIYF.

This rearrangement joins TRBV14 to TRBJ1-6; perhaps TRBD1 as D (6 bases). Trimming cost V 1 base and J 4 bases, with 14 bases left between them. CDR1 is SGHDN and CDR2 is FVKESK in the germline V gene. CDR3 size: 17 residues. The CDR3 region is CASSQVQGIAYNSPLHF. The CDR3, as DNA: TGTGCCAGCAGCCAAGTACAGGGTATTGCGTATAATTCACCCCTCCACTTT.

The rearrangement uses TRBV28 and TRBJ2-5, with TRBD2 matching over 9 bases. The V gene end was trimmed by 10 bases and the J gene end by 4 bases; junction bases not matched to a gene: 10. The CDR3 runs 14 residues. Per the germline V gene, CDR1 is MDHEN and CDR2 is SYDVKM. The CDR3 loop is CATSRGGRAETQYF. As DNA, the CDR3 is TGTGCCACCTCAAGGGGCGGGAGGGCAGAGACCCAGTACTTC. The variable domain in full, completed from reference TRBV28 and TRBJ2-5, reads DVKVTQSSRYLVKRTGEKVFLECVQDMDHENMFWYRQDPGLGLRLIYFSYDVKMKEKGDIPEGYSVSREKKERFSLILESASTNQTSMYLCATSRGGRAETQYFGPGTRLLVL.

This clone has only a few counts. The chain recombines TRBV11-2 with TRBJ2-3; the D gene is possibly TRBD1 (7 bases). The CDR3 spans 15 residues. V lost 4 bases and J 0 bases, leaving 11 bases between the germline ends. CDR1 SGHAT and CDR2 FQNNGV come from the germline V gene. For the CDR3, the DNA is TGTGCCAGCAGCTCCCAGGGGGGAAGCACAGATACGCAGTATTTT. This sequence encodes CASSSQGGSTDTQYF.

V usage is TRBV29-1 and J usage is TRBJ1-2, with 7 bases matching TRBD1. V lost 3 bases to trimming and J lost 6 bases; unmatched junction nucleotides: 10. Germline V lookup: CDR1 SQVTM, CDR2 ANQGSEA. This CDR3 region has 14 residues. The CDR3 loop reads CSVEGNRGSDGYTF. The CDR3 DNA is TGCAGCGTTGAGGGGAACAGGGGAAGCGATGGCTACACCTTC. The full variable domain, in which reference TRBV29-1 and TRBJ1-2 provide the parts outside the CDR3, is SAVISQKPSRDICQRGTSLTIQCQVDSQVTMMFWYRQQPGQSLTLIATANQGSEATYESGFVIDKFPISRPNLTFSTLTVSNMSPEDSSIYLCSVEGNRGSDGYTFGSGTRLTVV.

The chain joins TRBV4-2 to TRBJ2-3; 7 bases map to TRBD1. CDR3 length equals 15 residues. CDR1 is LGHNA and CDR2 is YNFKEQ in the germline V gene. Trimming removed 4 bases from V and 2 bases from J; junction bases left unmatched: 6. Here the CDR3 reads CASSPNRGNTDTQYF. The DNA of the CDR3 is TGTGCCAGCAGCCCTAACAGGGGAAACACAGATACGCAGTATTTT.

The gene calls are TRBV7-2 and TRBJ2-5, with 8 bases lining up with TRBD2. Germline lookup yields CDR1 SGHTA and CDR2 FQGNSA. CDR3 size: 15 residues. The V gene end was trimmed by 1 base and the J gene end by 2 bases; junction bases not matched to a gene: 3. The CDR3 loop reads CASSLVGLAQETQYF. The CDR3 region has the DNA TGTGCCAGCAGCTTAGTAGGACTAGCTCAAGAGACCCAGTACTTC.

The sample holds a few counts of this clone. The rearrangement links TRBV12-2 to TRBJ2-1; the D call of TRBD1 is as the table states it, not checked on the DNA. TRBV12-2 constitutes a pseudogene. The CDR3 contains 15 residues. The CDR3 DNA follows: TGTGCAAGTCGCTTAGAGGAATGCAGGGCGGTTGAGCAGTTCTTC. Its protein product is CASRLEECRAVEQFF.

On this clone: The sample has other DNA sequences that encode this CDR3 too. V usage is TRBV6-5 and J usage is TRBJ1-6; no firm D call. V shed 3 bases and J shed 7 bases, with 4 bases lying between them. CDR1 MNHEY and CDR2 SVGAGI come from the germline V gene. This CDR3 has 12 amino acids. CDR3 protein: CASSYSNSPLHF. CDR3 nucleotides: TGTGCCAGCAGTTATTCGAATTCACCCCTCCACTTT.

J is TRBJ2-1 and V is TRBV9, with D perhaps being TRBD1 or TRBD2 (5 bases each). Looked up from germline, CDR1 is SGDLS and CDR2 is YYNGEE. CDR3 length: 13 amino acids. V lost 7 bases and J lost 0, with 8 bases in between. CDR3 nucleotides: TGTGCCAGCCGTGGGGGCTCCTACAATGAGCAGTTCTTC. It yields the protein CASRGGSYNEQFF.

The V gene is TRBV5-1, the J gene TRBJ2-7; 11 bases match TRBD2. From germline, CDR1 is SGHRS and CDR2 YFSETQ. Trimming at V came to 4 bases and at J to 1 base, leaving 4 bases not matched to a gene. This CDR3 comprises 15 residues. The CDR3 region is CASSTGTSGSYEQYF. CDR3 sequence (DNA): TGCGCCAGCAGCACCGGGACTAGCGGATCCTACGAGCAGTACTTC.